A selection of T cell receptor beta chains follows, all from one sample in a study of cytomegalovirus exposure and HLA in healthy donors. This table comes from immunoSEQ multiplex PCR, and its TCRdb copy is limited to in-frame clones, with some not included. The profile covers 150,000 to 200,000 clones, with 86% appearing a single time and almost 2% taken by the ten largest. Specimen: PBMCs. The receptors stem from a woman younger than 35 in good health and CMV-seronegative. The CDR3 runs from the conserved cysteine through the conserved F or W. A D gene is named only where the DNA matches it firmly. The listing skips clone size in some rows; elsewhere it reads once, few, many or a size class.

CASSLLGPGTQYF,TGTGCCAGCAGCTTACTTGGGCCAGGGACCCAGTACTTC,NA,NA,TRBJ2-5,TRBV7-8
CASSPGQGASRNRF,TGTGCCAGCAGTCCCGGACAGGGGGCGTCCCGAAACCGGTTC,TRBD1,NA,TRBJ2-7,TRBV2
CASSPNRVAGGTEAFF,TGTGCCAGCAGCCCCAACAGGGTGGCGGGGGGCACTGAAGCTTTCTTT,NA,NA,TRBJ1-1,TRBV7-2
CASTSDRGRGQPQHF,TGTGCCAGTACCTCGGACAGGGGGCGCGGGCAGCCCCAGCATTTT,TRBD1,NA,TRBJ1-5,TRBV19
CASGLHTGELFF,TGTGCCAGCGGGCTACACACCGGGGAGCTGTTTTTT,NA,NA,TRBJ2-2,TRBV27
CASSTAGTAAYEQYF,TGCGCCAGCAGCACTGCCGGGACAGCAGCCTACGAGCAGTACTTC,TRBD1,NA,TRBJ2-7,TRBV5-1
CASSPGSGGLETQYF,TGTGCCAGCAGCCCCGGTAGCGGGGGCCTAGAGACCCAGTACTTC,TRBD2,NA,TRBJ2-5,TRBV7-9
CASSLEGGAYGYTF,TGTGCCAGCAGCTTAGAAGGGGGGGCCTATGGCTACACCTTC,NA,once,TRBJ1-2,TRBV7-2
CAWSRRGPKGTEAFF,TGTGCCTGGTCGAGGAGGGGTCCAAAGGGCACTGAAGCTTTCTTT,NA,few,TRBJ1-1,TRBV30
CASSPLAGTGELFF,TGTGCCAGCTCACCACTCGCGGGCACCGGGGAGCTGTTTTTT,NA,once,TRBJ2-2,TRBV18
CASSSDSGELFF,TGTGCCAGCAGTTCGGACAGCGGGGAGCTGTTTTTT,NA,NA,TRBJ2-2,TRBV28
CASSRGQGGTGELFF,TGTGCCAGCAGTCGGGGACAGGGGGGCACCGGGGAGCTGTTTTTT,TRBD1,NA,TRBJ2-2,TRBV6-6
CASSISDTQYF,TGCGCCAGCAGTATCAGTGATACGCAGTATTTT,NA,NA,TRBJ2-3,TRBV23-1
CASSERGQGWEARWEAFF,TGTGCCAGCAGTGAAAGGGGACAGGGTTGGGAGGCTCGTTGGGAAGCTTTCTTT,TRBD1,NA,TRBJ1-1,TRBV6-1
CASSLRGGTQPQHF,TGTGCCAGCAGTCTCCGAGGGGGTACACAGCCCCAGCATTTT,NA,once,TRBJ1-5,TRBV28
CASSIWAGGAAGANVLTF,TGTGCCAGTAGTATTTGGGCCGGCGGGGCGGCTGGGGCCAACGTCCTGACTTTC,NA,NA,TRBJ2-6,TRBV19
CASTTLGGSYGYTF,TGTGCCAGCACCACTCTTGGGGGGAGCTATGGCTACACCTTC,NA,few,TRBJ1-2,TRBV9
CASSSQGFGTEAFF,TGTGCCAGCAGCTCGCAGGGTTTTGGGACTGAAGCTTTCTTT,NA,NA,TRBJ1-1,TRBV7-3
CASSPGQDPINYGYTF,TGTGCCAGCAGCCCAGGACAGGATCCCATCAACTATGGCTACACCTTC,TRBD1,NA,TRBJ1-2,TRBV27
CASSVRVEDTSYEQYF,TGTGCCAGCAGCGTGAGAGTTGAGGACACCTCCTACGAGCAGTACTTC,NA,NA,TRBJ2-7,TRBV9
CASSLVYREPTRGYTF,TGCGCCAGCAGCTTGGTATACAGGGAACCTACGAGAGGCTACACCTTC,NA,once,TRBJ1-2,TRBV5-1
CASSQYQGAPDGYTF,TGCGCCAGCAGCCAGTATCAGGGGGCGCCGGATGGCTACACCTTC,TRBD1,NA,TRBJ1-2,TRBV4-1
CASSLGQGSYNEQFF,TGTGCCAGCAGTTTGGGCCAAGGCTCCTACAATGAGCAGTTCTTC,NA,NA,TRBJ2-1,TRBV7-9
CAWSVGGTPRRDTEAFF,TGTGCCTGGAGTGTTGGTGGGACACCCAGGCGGGACACTGAAGCTTTCTTT,NA,once,TRBJ1-1,TRBV30
CASSPAGALSISGDRGTEAFF,TGTGCCAGCTCACCAGCGGGAGCCTTGTCTATCTCTGGGGACAGGGGCACTGAAGCTTTCTTT,TRBD1,NA,TRBJ1-1,TRBV18
CASSPRTGVNAFF,TGTGCCAGCAGTCCCAGGACAGGGGTGAATGCTTTCTTT,TRBD1,NA,TRBJ1-1,TRBV6-4
CASSPDLLWGRPDTEAFF,TGTGCCAGTAGTCCCGACCTCCTTTGGGGGCGCCCCGACACTGAAGCTTTCTTT,NA,NA,TRBJ1-1,TRBV19
CASSLGAGDATEAFF,TGCGCCAGCAGCTTGGGTGCCGGGGATGCCACTGAAGCTTTCTTT,NA,NA,TRBJ1-1,TRBV5-1
CASSLAPAGNNSPLHF,TGCGCCAGCAGCTTGGCCCCCGCAGGGAATAATTCACCCCTCCACTTT,NA,NA,TRBJ1-6,TRBV5-1
CASSTRTGPSTDTQYF,TGTGCCAGTAGTACCCGGACAGGGCCTAGCACAGATACGCAGTATTTT,TRBD1,few,TRBJ2-3,TRBV19
CAWGRTGGNTIYF,TGTGCCTGGGGACGGACAGGGGGAAACACCATATATTTT,TRBD1,NA,TRBJ1-3,TRBV30
CASSSRTSGGAKAYEQYF,TGTGCCAGCAGTTCCCGGACTAGCGGGGGGGCCAAAGCCTACGAGCAGTACTTC,TRBD2,NA,TRBJ2-7,TRBV7-9
CASSQAREGTDTQYF,TGTGCCAGCAGCCAAGCCCGGGAGGGCACAGATACGCAGTATTTT,TRBD2,NA,TRBJ2-3,TRBV14
CASSFEHMNTEAFF,TGCGCCAGCAGCTTTGAACATATGAACACTGAAGCTTTCTTT,NA,once,TRBJ1-1,TRBV5-1
CASSEEGGGRYEQYF,TGTGCCAGCAGTGAAGAAGGGGGGGGTCGGTACGAGCAGTACTTC,NA,few,TRBJ2-7,TRBV6-1
CASSAGREKLFF,TGTGCCAGCAGCGCCGGGAGGGAAAAACTGTTTTTT,NA,NA,TRBJ1-4,TRBV2
CARGVAGEGTDTQYF,TGTGCCCGAGGGGTAGCGGGAGAAGGTACAGATACGCAGTATTTT,TRBD2,NA,TRBJ2-3,TRBV9
CASSIEGAANTGELFF,TGCGCCAGCAGCATAGAGGGGGCCGCGAACACCGGGGAGCTGTTTTTT,TRBD1,once,TRBJ2-2,TRBV5-1
CASSYRQGGTEAFF,TGTGCCAGCAGCTACCGACAGGGGGGCACTGAAGCTTTCTTT,TRBD1,NA,TRBJ1-1,TRBV7-9
CASSISGSQETQYF,TGTGCCAGCAGCATAAGCGGGTCCCAAGAGACCCAGTACTTC,NA,NA,TRBJ2-5,TRBV9
CASSEGGGNYGYTF,TGCGCCAGCAGTGAGGGCGGGGGGAACTATGGCTACACCTTC,NA,NA,TRBJ1-2,TRBV10-1
CASSRVQGREKLFF,TGTGCCAGCTCACGGGTACAGGGGAGAGAAAAACTGTTTTTT,TRBD1,NA,TRBJ1-4,TRBV18
CAWNRGVENTGELFF,TGTGCCTGGAACCGGGGGGTGGAGAACACCGGGGAGCTGTTTTTT,TRBD2,NA,TRBJ2-2,TRBV30
CASSYSGGDGGQFF,TGTGCCAGCAGTTACTCGGGGGGGGACGGGGGGCAGTTCTTC,TRBD2,NA,TRBJ2-1,TRBV6-5
CASSPGLGAHGYTF,TGTGCCAGCAGCCCAGGGCTAGGGGCGCATGGCTACACCTTC,NA,NA,TRBJ1-2,TRBV11-2